This T cell receptor (beta chain) was documented in a study of T cell responses to AZD1222 COVID-19 vaccine. Study conclusions and caveats: Clonal diversity may have been underestimated, and the donors were mostly white British, with more females than males. Spike regions recognized by vaccine-associated CD4 TCRs spanned the protein, led by 160-218 and 743-854.

With 5 bases removed from V and 0 bases from J, the gap between germline ends came to 7 bases. CDR3 length: 13 residues. CDR1 and CDR2 (germline): LNHDA, SQIVND (reference sequence). As to this clone: The antigen is unknown.

Assay used: immunoSEQ multiplex PCR; TCRdb lists only in-frame clones, some missing. In the table there are roughly 120,000 clones, around 89% of which are singletons. This sequence originates from an adult in good health. The sample consisted of peripheral blood, taken on day 0 of AZD1222 vaccination. The chain joins TRBV19 to TRBJ2-5; D is uncertain. CDR3 nucleotides: TGTGCCAGTAGTCGGACGGACCAAGAGACCCAGTACTTC. Translated, it gives CASSRTDQETQYF.